This is a list of T cell receptor beta chains from one sample in a study of regulatory dendritic cells for organ transplantation. TCRdb keeps only in-frame clones here, not all; method: immunoSEQ multiplex PCR. The data hold 34,000 or so clones, with roughly 89% observed a single time. Source material: naive CD4+ T cells from blood. The receptors shown here come from a human donor in good health. Each CDR3 is given with its conserved first and last residue. The D gene is left open where the match is weak. Not every row has a clone size; where given, it reads once, few, many or a size class.

d_call	clone_size	v_call	j_call	cdr3_nt	cdr3_aa
NA	NA	TRBV20-1	TRBJ2-5	TGCAGTGCTGGGACTCCTGAGACCCAGTACTTC	CSAGTPETQYF
NA	NA	TRBV6-5	TRBJ1-4	TGTGCCAGCAGCAACAGTGCAACTAATGAAAAACTGTTTTTT	CASSNSATNEKLFF
NA	NA	TRBV28	TRBJ1-5	TGTGCCAGCAGTTCCCTTTCCTTGACAGAAAATAGCAATCAGCCCCAGCATTTT	CASSSLSLTENSNQPQHF
NA	NA	TRBV10-3	TRBJ2-1	TGTGCCATCAGTGAGTTGCCCGATTGGGAAGGCAATGAGCAGTTCTTC	CAISELPDWEGNEQFF
TRBD1	NA	TRBV7-8	TRBJ1-5	TGTGCCAGCAGCCCCGCGGACAGGGGGAATCAGCCCCAGCATTTT	CASSPADRGNQPQHF
NA	once	TRBV28	TRBJ2-5	TGTGCCAGCAGTTTACTCCCCCCCGGGGCCGTCGTCAAGGCCCAGTACTTC	CASSLLPPGAVVKAQYF
NA	NA	TRBV4-3	TRBJ2-2	TGCGCCAGCAGCCAGTTTATGGGGGTGAACACCGGGGAGCTGTTTTTT	CASSQFMGVNTGELFF
NA	NA	TRBV7-2	TRBJ2-7	TGTGCCAGCAGCTTAGCAGGGGTTCGAAACGAGCAGTACTTC	CASSLAGVRNEQYF
NA	NA	TRBV6-5	TRBJ1-2	TGTGCCAGCACCCCCGGTGTACAGGGCTATGGCTACACCTTC	CASTPGVQGYGYTF
NA	NA	TRBV28	TRBJ1-2	TGTGCCAGCAGTTCAATGGGGTTGTCGTCCCTGGGCTACACCTTC	CASSSMGLSSLGYTF
TRBD2	NA	TRBV29-1	TRBJ2-1	TGCAGCGTTGGGACTAGCGGGAGTTTCTACAATGAGCAGTTCTTC	CSVGTSGSFYNEQFF
NA	NA	TRBV7-2	TRBJ2-3	TGTGCCAGCAGCCCCGGCACAGATACGCAGTATTTT	CASSPGTDTQYF
NA	NA	TRBV19	TRBJ1-1	TGTGCCAGTAGTATATTTGGGAAGGTAATGAACACTGAAGCTTTCTTT	CASSIFGKVMNTEAFF
TRBD2	NA	TRBV7-9	TRBJ2-1	TGTGCCAGCAGCCCTTGGCGGGAGGGTTACAATGAGCAGTTCTTC	CASSPWREGYNEQFF
TRBD1	few	TRBV6-5	TRBJ1-5	TGTGCCAGCAGTCCGGACAGGGGCGGCAATCAGCCCCAGCATTTT	CASSPDRGGNQPQHF
TRBD1	NA	TRBV19	TRBJ1-2	TGTGCCAGTAGACCGGGACAGGGCCTCTATGGCTACACCTTC	CASRPGQGLYGYTF
NA	NA	TRBV5-6	TRBJ1-1	TGTGCCAGCAGCTACTACACGGTCCCAATGAACACTGAAGCTTTCTTT	CASSYYTVPMNTEAFF
NA	NA	TRBV15	TRBJ2-5	TGTGCCACCAGCAGAGATCAGGGGGAGACCCAGTACTTC	CATSRDQGETQYF
NA	NA	TRBV7-3	TRBJ2-5	TGTGCCAGCAGCTTGGGACCCAACGAAGAGACCCAGTACTTC	CASSLGPNEETQYF
NA	NA	TRBV7-2	TRBJ1-5	TGTGCCAGCAGCTTAGGGGGCACCAATCAGCCCCAGCATTTT	CASSLGGTNQPQHF
NA	NA	TRBV2	TRBJ2-7	TGTGCCAGCACCGGCGACTCCTACGAGCAGTACTTC	CASTGDSYEQYF
TRBD2	NA	TRBV5-1	TRBJ2-3	TGCGCCAGCAGCTTTGGAGCGGGGGTCACAGATACGCAGTATTTT	CASSFGAGVTDTQYF
NA	NA	TRBV6-1	TRBJ2-7	TGTGCCAGCATGGGGTGGAAGAGGGGCTACGAGCAGTACTTC	CASMGWKRGYEQYF
TRBD1	NA	TRBV6-1	TRBJ1-2	TGTGCCAGCAGTGAAGGGTCGGGGACAGGGTATGGCTACACCTTC	CASSEGSGTGYGYTF
TRBD2	NA	TRBV30	TRBJ2-2	TGTGCCTGGAACCCCTCCAGGACTAGCGGGAGGTTAGGCACCGGGGAGCTGTTTTTT	CAWNPSRTSGRLGTGELFF
NA	NA	TRBV27	TRBJ2-7	TGTGCCAGCAGTTCCACTAGGACGGGCGAGCAGTACTTC	CASSSTRTGEQYF
TRBD2	NA	TRBV9	TRBJ2-2	TGTGCCAGCAGCGTAGTCCTAGCGGGATTGGCTACCGGGGAGCTGTTTTTT	CASSVVLAGLATGELFF
TRBD2	NA	TRBV28	TRBJ2-5	TGTGCCAGCAGCCCTCCGGGACTAGCGGGAGGCCAAGAGACCCAGTACTTC	CASSPPGLAGGQETQYF
TRBD1	once	TRBV7-9	TRBJ1-1	TGTGCCAGCAGCTTACATGGGACAGGGACGAACACTGAAGCTTTCTTT	CASSLHGTGTNTEAFF
NA	few	TRBV12-5	TRBJ1-5	TGTGCTAGTGGTGTTGGAACATGGGCAAATCAGCCCCAGCATTTT	CASGVGTWANQPQHF
TRBD2	NA	TRBV18	TRBJ2-7	TGTGCCAGCTCCCCGGGACTAGCGGGAGGGCCTCAGTACTTC	CASSPGLAGGPQYF
TRBD1	NA	TRBV10-3	TRBJ2-3	TGTGCCATCAGTACGACAGGGATTGCAGATACGCAGTATTTT	CAISTTGIADTQYF
TRBD1	NA	TRBV5-4	TRBJ1-1	TGTGCCAGCAGCTTCACCAGGGGGAGGAACACTGAAGCTTTCTTT	CASSFTRGRNTEAFF
NA	few	TRBV4-3	TRBJ1-2	TGCGCCAGCAGCCAAGTCACAGGCAGCTATGGCTACACCTTC	CASSQVTGSYGYTF
NA	few	TRBV19	TRBJ1-2	TGTGCCAGTAACCCGGCCAGTGGGGGGCAGCGGGGCTACACCTTC	CASNPASGGQRGYTF
TRBD2	NA	TRBV30	TRBJ2-7	TGTGCCTGGAGTGTTTACGCGGGAGGGTACGAGCAGTACTTC	CAWSVYAGGYEQYF
TRBD1	once	TRBV5-1	TRBJ2-7	TGCGCCAGCAGCTTCCAAGGACAGGGGGCAGTCTACGAGCAGTACTTC	CASSFQGQGAVYEQYF
NA	NA	TRBV5-4	TRBJ1-5	TGTGCCAGCAGAGCAGCCGGGAGCAATCAGCCCCAGCATTTT	CASRAAGSNQPQHF
TRBD1	NA	TRBV28	TRBJ1-5	TGTGCCAGCATCCAGGGGGGGGGAAATCAGCCCCAGCATTTT	CASIQGGGNQPQHF
TRBD2	NA	TRBV28	TRBJ2-3	TGTGCCAGCAGTAACCAGCGGGAGGGCGTTAATACGCAGTATTTT	CASSNQREGVNTQYF
TRBD1	once	TRBV27	TRBJ2-7	TGTGCCAGCAGTTTATCAGGTGGGACAGGGGGCGGGTACGAGCAGTACTTC	CASSLSGGTGGGYEQYF
NA	once	TRBV5-1	TRBJ2-5	TGCGCCAGCAGCTTGGCCTTTCGCGGGACCCAGTACTTC	CASSLAFRGTQYF
TRBD2	NA	TRBV7-2	TRBJ2-3	TGTGCCAGCAGCTCACTTTTAGGACTAGCAGTGGCAGATACGCAGTATTTT	CASSSLLGLAVADTQYF
TRBD1	NA	TRBV4-2	TRBJ2-1	TGTGCCAGCAGCCAAGAAGGGACAGGGGAAAATGAGCAGTTCTTC	CASSQEGTGENEQFF
NA	NA	TRBV2	TRBJ2-7	TGTGCCAGCAGTGAAGCGTGGGATTACGAGCAGTACTTC	CASSEAWDYEQYF
NA	NA	TRBV28	TRBJ1-5	TGTGCCAGCCGTTCCGGCGGCATTAATAGCAATCAGCCCCAGCATTTT	CASRSGGINSNQPQHF
NA	NA	TRBV10-3	TRBJ2-7	TGTGCCATCAGTGAGTCGGGGGACCCCACCTACGAGCAGTACTTC	CAISESGDPTYEQYF
NA	NA	TRBV11-2	TRBJ2-7	TGTGCCAGCAGCTTAGGGTGGCTACTAGGGCGCCCCTCCTACGAGCAGTACTTC	CASSLGWLLGRPSYEQYF